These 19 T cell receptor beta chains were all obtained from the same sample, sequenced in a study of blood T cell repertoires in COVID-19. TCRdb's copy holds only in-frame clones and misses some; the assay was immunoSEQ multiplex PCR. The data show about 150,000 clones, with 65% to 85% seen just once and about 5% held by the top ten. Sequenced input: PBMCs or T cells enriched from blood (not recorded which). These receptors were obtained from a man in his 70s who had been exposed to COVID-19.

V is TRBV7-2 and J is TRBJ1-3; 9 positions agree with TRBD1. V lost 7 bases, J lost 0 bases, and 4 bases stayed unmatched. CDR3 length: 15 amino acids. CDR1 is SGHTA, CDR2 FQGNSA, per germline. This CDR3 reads CASTPDRGSGNTIYF. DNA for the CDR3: TGTGCCAGCACCCCGGACAGGGGCTCTGGAAACACCATATATTTT.

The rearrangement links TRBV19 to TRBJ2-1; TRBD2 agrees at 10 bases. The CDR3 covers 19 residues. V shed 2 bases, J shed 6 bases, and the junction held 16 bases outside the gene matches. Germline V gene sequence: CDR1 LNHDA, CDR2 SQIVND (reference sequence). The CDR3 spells CASSIKAAGGPWRANEQFF. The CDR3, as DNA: TGTGCCAGTAGTATAAAGGCAGCGGGAGGGCCCTGGAGGGCCAATGAGCAGTTCTTC.

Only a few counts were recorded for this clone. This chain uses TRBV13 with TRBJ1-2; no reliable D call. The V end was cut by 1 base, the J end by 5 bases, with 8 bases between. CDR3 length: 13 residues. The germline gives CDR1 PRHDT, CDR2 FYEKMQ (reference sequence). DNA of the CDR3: TGTGCCAGCAGCTTAGACAGAATGTATGGCTACACCTTC. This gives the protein CASSLDRMYGYTF.

CDR3 coding DNA: TGCAGCGTTTGGAGGCAGGCTAGCACAGATACGCAGTATTTT. It specifies CSVWRQASTDTQYF. This chain connects TRBV29-1 to TRBJ2-3, with D maybe TRBD2 (5 bases). V dropped 5 bases and J dropped 0 bases, with 12 bases sitting between them. In germline, CDR1 is SQVTM, CDR2 ANQGSEA. The length of the CDR3 is 14 residues.

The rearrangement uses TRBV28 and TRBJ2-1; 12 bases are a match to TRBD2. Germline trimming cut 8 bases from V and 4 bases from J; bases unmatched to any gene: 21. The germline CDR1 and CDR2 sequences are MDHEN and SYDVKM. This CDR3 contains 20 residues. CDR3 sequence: CASPANTLAGGVRDYNEQFF. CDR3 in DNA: TGTGCCAGCCCAGCAAATACGCTAGCGGGGGGGGTGAGGGATTACAATGAGCAGTTCTTC.

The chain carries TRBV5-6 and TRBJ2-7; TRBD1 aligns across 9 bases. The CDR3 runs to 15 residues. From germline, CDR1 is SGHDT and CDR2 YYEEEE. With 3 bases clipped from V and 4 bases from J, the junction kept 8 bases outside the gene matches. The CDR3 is CASSSLQGATYEQYF. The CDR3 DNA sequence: TGTGCCAGCAGCTCTCTACAGGGGGCGACTTACGAGCAGTACTTC.

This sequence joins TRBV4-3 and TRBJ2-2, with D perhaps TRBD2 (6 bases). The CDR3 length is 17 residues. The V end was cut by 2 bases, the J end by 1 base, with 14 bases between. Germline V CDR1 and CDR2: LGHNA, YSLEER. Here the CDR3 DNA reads TGCGCCAGCAGCCAATTCCGGGACTGGGAGAACACCGGGGAGCTGTTTTTT. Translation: CASSQFRDWENTGELFF.

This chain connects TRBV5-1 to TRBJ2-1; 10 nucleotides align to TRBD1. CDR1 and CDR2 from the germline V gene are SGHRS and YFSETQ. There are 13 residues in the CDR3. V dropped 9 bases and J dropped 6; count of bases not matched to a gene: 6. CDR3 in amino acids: CATGTGVGNEQFF. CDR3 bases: TGCGCCACCGGGACAGGGGTTGGCAATGAGCAGTTCTTC.

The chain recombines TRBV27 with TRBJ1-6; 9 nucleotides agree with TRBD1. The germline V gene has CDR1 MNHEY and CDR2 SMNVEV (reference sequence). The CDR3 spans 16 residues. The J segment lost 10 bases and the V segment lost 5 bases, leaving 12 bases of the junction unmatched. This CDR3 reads CASSRKGQGVGSPLHF. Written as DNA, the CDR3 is TGTGCCAGCAGTCGGAAGGGACAGGGAGTCGGATCACCCCTCCACTTT.

The CDR3 DNA reads TGTGCCAGCAGCCAAGAATACGGGACAGATACGCAGTATTTT. This sequence encodes CASSQEYGTDTQYF. The chain joins TRBV4-2 to TRBJ2-3; no reliable D call. Looked up from germline, CDR1 is LGHNA and CDR2 is YNFKEQ. Trimming removed 0 bases at V and 3 bases at J, with 7 bases between. The CDR3 has 14 residues.

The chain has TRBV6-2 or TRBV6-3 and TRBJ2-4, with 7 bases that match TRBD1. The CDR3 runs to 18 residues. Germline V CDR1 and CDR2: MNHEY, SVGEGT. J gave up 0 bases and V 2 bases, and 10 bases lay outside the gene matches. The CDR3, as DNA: TGTGCCAGCAGTTACATCCAGGGGGATGGGGTAGCCAAAAACATTCAGTACTTC. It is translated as CASSYIQGDGVAKNIQYF.

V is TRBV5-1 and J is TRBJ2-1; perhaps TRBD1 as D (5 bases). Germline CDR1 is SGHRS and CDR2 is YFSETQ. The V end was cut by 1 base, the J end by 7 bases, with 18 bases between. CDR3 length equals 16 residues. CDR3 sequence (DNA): TGCGCCAGCAGCTTGAGTCTCGGGCAGGGAAATAATGAGCAGTTCTTC. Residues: CASSLSLGQGNNEQFF.

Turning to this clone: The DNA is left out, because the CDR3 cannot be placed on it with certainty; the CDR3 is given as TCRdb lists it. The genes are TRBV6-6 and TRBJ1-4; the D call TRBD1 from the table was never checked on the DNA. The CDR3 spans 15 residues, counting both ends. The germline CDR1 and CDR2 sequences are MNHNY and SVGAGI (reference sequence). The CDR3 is CASSTSGQGNEKLFF.

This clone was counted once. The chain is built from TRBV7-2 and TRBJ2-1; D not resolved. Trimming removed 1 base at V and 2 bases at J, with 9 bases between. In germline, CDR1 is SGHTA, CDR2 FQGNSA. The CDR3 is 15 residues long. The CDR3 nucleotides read TGTGCCAGCAGCTTAGTTGAAAGCGCCTACAATGAGCAGTTCTTC. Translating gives CASSLVESAYNEQFF.

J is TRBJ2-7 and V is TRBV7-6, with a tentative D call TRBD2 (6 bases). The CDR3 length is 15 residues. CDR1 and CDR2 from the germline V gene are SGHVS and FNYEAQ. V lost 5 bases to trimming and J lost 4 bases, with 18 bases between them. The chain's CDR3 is CASSPSSSGGYEQYF. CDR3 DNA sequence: TGTGCCAGCAGCCCCTCGAGTAGCGGAGGGTACGAGCAGTACTTC.

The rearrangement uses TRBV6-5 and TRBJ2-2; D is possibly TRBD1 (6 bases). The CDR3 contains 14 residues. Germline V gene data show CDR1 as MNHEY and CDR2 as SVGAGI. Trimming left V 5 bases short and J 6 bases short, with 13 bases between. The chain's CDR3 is CASSLGRQAGELFF. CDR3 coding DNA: TGTGCCAGCAGTCTCGGCCGACAGGCCGGGGAGCTGTTTTTT.

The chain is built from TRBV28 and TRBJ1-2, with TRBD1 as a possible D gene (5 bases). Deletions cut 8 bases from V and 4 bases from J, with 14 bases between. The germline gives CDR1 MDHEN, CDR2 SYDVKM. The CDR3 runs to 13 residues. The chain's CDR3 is CASGSGQVYGYTF. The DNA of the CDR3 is TGTGCCAGCGGATCCGGACAAGTCTATGGCTACACCTTC.

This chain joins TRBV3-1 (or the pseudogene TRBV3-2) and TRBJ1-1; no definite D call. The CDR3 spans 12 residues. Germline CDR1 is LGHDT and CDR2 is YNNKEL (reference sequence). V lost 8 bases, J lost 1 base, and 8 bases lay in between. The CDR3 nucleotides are TGTGCCAGCGGTGGCCCGAACACTGAAGCTTTCTTT. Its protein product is CASGGPNTEAFF.

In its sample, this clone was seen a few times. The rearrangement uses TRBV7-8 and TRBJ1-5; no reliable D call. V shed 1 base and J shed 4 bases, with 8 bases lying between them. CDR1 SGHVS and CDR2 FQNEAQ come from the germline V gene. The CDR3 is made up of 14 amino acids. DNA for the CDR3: TGTGCCAGCAGCTTAGGGGCCCGTAATCAGCCCCAGCATTTT. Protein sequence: CASSLGARNQPQHF.